These 29 T cell receptor beta chains share one sample of origin, sequenced in a study of response to subunit inactivated influenza vaccine. TCRdb itself ran the RT-PCR reads through MiXCR, one entry per CDR3 protein. The sample consists of about 620,000 distinct CDR3 sequences, approximately 10% of them appearing once. The sample also formed part of further work on T cells expressing NK-cell markers. That study adds: As the method of synthesis, 5'RACE template switching with UMIs yielded TCR beta cDNA.

Material: PBMCs from blood, obtained on the day of vaccination. The receptor set was obtained from a man aged 50-59 years who received an inactivated influenza vaccine.

Here the CDR3 reads CASSAEEKLFF. CDR3 coding DNA: TGTGCCAGCAGCGCGGAGGAAAAACTGTTTTTT. The genes are TRBV7-2 and TRBJ1-4, with D hard to call. The CDR3 sequence is 11 residues long. Germline V gene sequence: CDR1 SGHTA, CDR2 FQGNSA. The germline V and J ends were trimmed by 5 bases and 8 bases, with 6 bases remaining between them.

This clonotype was observed a handful of times. The chain joins TRBV7-2 to TRBJ1-3; D is unclear. Trimming cost V 5 bases and J 2 bases, with 10 bases left between them. This CDR3 spans 14 amino acids. CDR1 and CDR2 (germline): SGHTA, FQGNSA. The CDR3 region has the DNA TGTGCCAGCAGCCCAAGCCCCACTGGAAACACCATATATTTT. Its protein product is CASSPSPTGNTIYF.

Ten or more counts support this clonotype. The V call is TRBV29-1, the J call TRBJ2-7, with 14 bases that match TRBD2. This CDR3 region has 15 residues. CDR1 is SQVTM, CDR2 ANQGSEA, per germline. V trimming: 4 bases; J trimming: 4 bases; junction bases outside the gene matches: 6. CDR3 sequence: CSVVGGLAGVYEQYF. The CDR3 DNA is TGCAGCGTTGTGGGGGGACTAGCGGGAGTTTACGAGCAGTACTTC.

In this sample, this clonotype turned up a few times. The chain is built from TRBV28 and TRBJ1-5, with no clear D. Germline-derived CDR1 and CDR2 are MDHEN and SYDVKM. The CDR3 loop spans 15 amino acids. With 6 bases removed from V and 3 bases from J, the gap between germline ends came to 15 bases. Here the CDR3 reads CASRVPGLDNQPQHF. CDR3 DNA: TGTGCCAGCAGGGTCCCGGGGTTGGACAATCAGCCCCAGCATTTT.

The rearrangement links TRBV11-2 to TRBJ2-4, with 8 bases aligning to TRBD2. V lost 5 bases to trimming and J lost 7 bases; unmatched junction nucleotides: 7. Germline-derived CDR1 and CDR2 are SGHAT and FQNNGV. This CDR3 has 14 amino acids. The CDR3 region is CASSESGGDNIQYF. The CDR3 DNA sequence: TGTGCCAGCAGCGAAAGCGGGGGCGATAACATTCAGTACTTC.

This clonotype has just a few counts. The chain combines TRBV20-1 with TRBJ2-7, with 11 nucleotides matching TRBD2. The CDR3 extends over 16 amino acids. V shed 0 bases and J 4 bases; nucleotides not matched to a gene: 8. Germline CDR1 DFQATT, CDR2 SNEGSKA (reference sequence). CDR3 nucleotide sequence: TGCAGTGCTAGAGATCTAACTAGCGGGAGAGTATACGAGCAGTACTTC. It encodes CSARDLTSGRVYEQYF.

This clonotype was observed a handful of times. The genes are TRBV6-6 and TRBJ2-1; 8 bases line up with TRBD2. CDR3 size: 12 residues. The germline V gene has CDR1 MNHNY and CDR2 SVGAGI (reference sequence). V was clipped by 4 bases and J by 15 bases; unmatched bases: 8. CDR3 in DNA: TGTGCCAGCAGTTGGCCAGCGGGAGTCCCGTTCTTC. This gives the protein CASSWPAGVPFF.

This clonotype was recorded at least ten times. The chain joins TRBV7-9 to TRBJ2-3; D call uncertain. The CDR3 is 13 residues long. Germline assignment: CDR1 SEHNR and CDR2 FQNEAQ (reference sequence). Trimming shortened V by 5 bases and J by 3 bases, and 9 bases separated the two germline ends. CDR3 bases: TGTGCCAGCAGCCGGTCCGGGACAGATACGCAGTATTTT. It codes for CASSRSGTDTQYF.

This clonotype has ten or more counts. V is TRBV28 and J is TRBJ2-5; D is unresolved. CDR3 length: 17 residues. Deletions cut 3 bases from V and 1 base from J, with 18 bases between. Germline assignment: CDR1 MDHEN and CDR2 SYDVKM. CDR3 sequence reads: CASSFPSAVLSQETQYF. The CDR3, as DNA: TGTGCCAGCAGTTTCCCCTCGGCAGTACTCTCCCAAGAGACCCAGTACTTC.

This clonotype was found a few times. The chain uses TRBV3-1 and TRBJ2-3; 11 bases are shared with TRBD2. There are 16 residues in the CDR3. The J segment lost 0 bases and the V segment lost 4 bases, leaving 3 bases of the junction unmatched. Germline lookup yields CDR1 LGHDT and CDR2 YNNKEL (reference sequence). The CDR3 protein is CASSRLAGTSTDTQYF. CDR3 DNA sequence: TGTGCCAGCAGCCGACTAGCGGGGACTAGCACAGATACGCAGTATTTT.

The rearrangement uses TRBV20-1 and TRBJ1-1, with unresolved D. Germline lookup yields CDR1 DFQATT and CDR2 SNEGSKA (reference sequence). The CDR3 extends over 13 amino acids. Trimming stripped 4 bases from V and 11 bases from J, with 20 bases between. This CDR3 is CSAMSTAPFSAFF. The CDR3 coding sequence is TGCAGTGCTATGTCGACGGCCCCGTTTTCGGCTTTCTTT.

With regard to this clonotype: This may be a read error, as it is one base from a much larger clone. V usage is TRBV7-9 and J usage is TRBJ1-1; D unclear. This CDR3 is 16 amino acids long. Trimming removed 8 bases at V and 0 bases at J, with 19 bases between. Germline CDR1 SEHNR, CDR2 FQNEAQ (reference sequence). CDR3 sequence: CASPGEGRRLNTEAFF. Written as DNA, the CDR3 is TGTGCCAGCCCGGGCGAAGGGAGGCGTTTGAACACTGAAGCTTTCTTT.

This clonotype has just a few counts. The rearrangement uses TRBV19 and TRBJ2-5; TRBD2 agrees at 10 bases. The CDR3 is made up of 15 amino acids. Germline lookup yields CDR1 LNHDA and CDR2 SQIVND (reference sequence). With V trimmed by 3 bases and J by 4 bases, 5 bases remained unmatched. The CDR3 region has the DNA TGTGCCAGTAGTATTTTTACTAGCGGGGCAGAGACCCAGTACTTC. It encodes CASSIFTSGAETQYF.

The V gene is TRBV20-1, the J gene TRBJ1-2, with 8 positions matching TRBD1. Germline trimming cut 5 bases from V and 6 bases from J; bases unmatched to any gene: 8. CDR1 is DFQATT, CDR2 SNEGSKA, per germline (reference sequence). CDR3 size: 13 residues. DNA of the CDR3: TGCAGTGCTTTGTTCGGGACAGGTCATGGCTACACCTTC. Amino acid sequence: CSALFGTGHGYTF.

The table lists this clonotype with a few counts. This rearrangement joins TRBV5-1 to TRBJ2-1; 9 nucleotides match TRBD2. The CDR3 has 15 amino acids. Trimming cost V 2 bases and J 7 bases; bases outside gene matches: 7. CDR1 SGHRS and CDR2 YFSETQ come from the germline V gene. The chain's CDR3 is CASSLDSGSSNEQFF. The CDR3 DNA reads as TGCGCCAGCAGCTTAGATAGCGGGAGTAGTAATGAGCAGTTCTTC.

This clonotype occurred many times. This chain uses TRBV29-1 with TRBJ2-1; D is ambiguous. The V gene lost 1 base and the J gene lost 8 bases, with 12 bases spanning the gap. The CDR3 runs to 13 residues. Germline V lookup: CDR1 SQVTM, CDR2 ANQGSEA. The CDR3 here is CSVEAGSGDEQFF. The CDR3 DNA sequence: TGCAGCGTTGAAGCCGGGTCGGGCGATGAGCAGTTCTTC.

This clonotype was counted at least ten times. The chain employs TRBV6-6 and TRBJ2-1, with a tentative D call TRBD2 (6 bases). The CDR3 consists of 12 residues. Germline lookup yields CDR1 MNHNY and CDR2 SVGAGI (reference sequence). Trimming removed 6 bases at V and 6 bases at J, with 9 bases between. This CDR3 reads CASRGGTNEQFF. CDR3 coding DNA: TGTGCCAGCAGGGGGGGTACCAATGAGCAGTTCTTC.

This clonotype was seen many times. The chain joins TRBV28 to TRBJ1-4; no reliable D call. The CDR3 contains 15 residues. Trimming removed 5 bases from V and 8 bases from J, with 18 bases in between. Germline CDR1 MDHEN, CDR2 SYDVKM. This CDR3 reads CASSPGMMDGEKLFF. The CDR3 nucleotides are TGTGCCAGCAGTCCGGGGATGATGGATGGGGAAAAACTGTTTTTT.

This clonotype has only a few counts. The CDR3 sequence is CASSEEGTGRYNEQFF. The DNA of the CDR3 is TGTGCCAGCAGTGAAGAGGGGACAGGCCGTTACAATGAGCAGTTCTTC. The chain recombines TRBV2 with TRBJ2-1; TRBD1 agrees at 8 bases. Germline lookup yields CDR1 SNHLY and CDR2 FYNNEI. CDR3 length: 16 amino acids. Trimming took 1 base from V and 4 from J; bases not matched to a gene: 6.

This clonotype has only a few counts. Written as DNA, the CDR3 is TGTGCCAGCTCACCACCGATGGGACCCGTTACGCAGTATTTT. It is translated as CASSPPMGPVTQYF. This chain joins TRBV18 and TRBJ2-3; the D gene could be TRBD1 or TRBD2 (5 bases each). This CDR3 spans 14 amino acids. Germline V lookup: CDR1 KGHSH, CDR2 LQKENI. The V end was cut by 0 bases, the J end by 8 bases, with 12 bases between.

This clonotype was seen at least ten times. V usage is TRBV10-3 and J usage is TRBJ1-4; D is unclear. The germline V gene encodes CDR1 ENHRY and CDR2 SYGVKD. The CDR3 extends over 14 amino acids. Between the trimmed V and J ends, which lost 1 base and 5 bases, there was a span of 8 bases. CDR3: CAISEWQANEKLFF. The CDR3 DNA is TGTGCCATCAGTGAGTGGCAGGCAAATGAAAAACTGTTTTTT.

The genes are TRBV7-9 and TRBJ2-7; 8 positions match TRBD1. Trimming took 4 bases from V and 5 from J; bases not matched to a gene: 1. Germline V gene data show CDR1 as SEHNR and CDR2 as FQNEAQ (reference sequence). This CDR3 has 12 amino acids. This CDR3 reads CASSWGQDEQYF. The DNA for the CDR3 is TGTGCCAGCAGCTGGGGACAGGACGAGCAGTACTTC.

The chain is built from TRBV7-9 and TRBJ2-2; no reliable D call. CDR1 is SEHNR and CDR2 is FQNEAQ in the germline V gene (reference sequence). This CDR3 comprises 15 residues. Trimming shortened V by 2 bases and J by 2 bases, and 9 bases separated the two germline ends. The CDR3: CASSLTLPNTGELFF. For the CDR3, the DNA is TGTGCCAGCAGCTTAACTTTACCAAACACCGGGGAGCTGTTTTTT.

In its sample, this clonotype was seen a few times. The rearrangement links TRBV7-9 to TRBJ1-2; a possible D gene is TRBD1 (5 bases). CDR1 and CDR2 (germline): SEHNR, FQNEAQ (reference sequence). With 6 bases removed from V and 0 bases from J, the gap between germline ends came to 11 bases. This CDR3 comprises 14 residues. The CDR3 spells CASREDTTNYGYTF. The CDR3 DNA sequence: TGTGCCAGCAGAGAGGACACAACTAACTATGGCTACACCTTC.

This sequence joins TRBV5-1 and TRBJ2-7; D is unresolved. Per the germline V gene, CDR1 is SGHRS and CDR2 is YFSETQ. Trimming stripped 4 bases from V and 0 bases from J, with 14 bases between. This CDR3 has 15 residues. As DNA, the CDR3 is TGCGCCAGCAGCGGAGCCGGGCCGGTCTCCTACGAGCAGTACTTC. The encoded protein is CASSGAGPVSYEQYF.

This clonotype was found a few times. The chain carries TRBV4-3 and TRBJ1-1; D ambiguous. Germline V gene data show CDR1 as LGHNA and CDR2 as YSLEER. The CDR3 spans 15 residues. Trimming took 1 base from V and 4 from J, leaving 13 bases between them. The CDR3 DNA reads TGCGCCAGCAGCCAAGTTCTGGGGTGGGGCACTGAAGCTTTCTTT. Its protein is CASSQVLGWGTEAFF.

The chain links TRBV5-1 to TRBJ2-1; 14 bases are shared with TRBD2. Germline V gene lookup returns CDR1 SGHRS and CDR2 YFSETQ. With V trimmed by 4 bases and J by 9 bases, 12 bases remained unmatched. The CDR3 contains 17 residues. CDR3 amino acids: CASSPRLAGGPGFEQFF. The CDR3 DNA is TGCGCCAGCAGCCCCCGACTAGCGGGAGGGCCTGGATTTGAGCAGTTCTTC.

This clonotype was detected only a few times. This chain uses TRBV12-3 or TRBV12-4 with TRBJ2-3, with 11 bases lining up with TRBD1. The CDR3 covers 15 residues. V trimming: 6 bases; J trimming: 10 bases; junction bases outside the gene matches: 12. The CDR3 sequence: CASSPGTGGWWAQYF. In DNA, the CDR3 is TGTGCCAGCAGCCCTGGGACAGGGGGTTGGTGGGCGCAGTATTTT.

This clonotype was recorded once. CDR3 sequence (DNA): TGTGCCAGCAGCTGGGGACAGGGAGTCACCGGGGAGCTGTTTTTT. Translation: CASSWGQGVTGELFF. The chain uses TRBV7-2 and TRBJ2-2, with 9 bases fitting TRBD1. V lost 4 bases and J lost 4; bases outside the gene matches: 4. The CDR3 totals 15 residues. Germline V gives CDR1 SGHTA, CDR2 FQGNSA.